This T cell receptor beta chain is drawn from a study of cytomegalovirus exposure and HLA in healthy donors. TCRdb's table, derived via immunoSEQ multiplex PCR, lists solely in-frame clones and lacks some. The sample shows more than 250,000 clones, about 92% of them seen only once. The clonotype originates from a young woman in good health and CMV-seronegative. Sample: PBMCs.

In nucleotides, the CDR3 is TGTGCCAGCAGCTTTGGGGCGGGAGGGCGCTTGTTCTTC. It translates to CASSFGAGGRLFF. This chain connects TRBV7-7 to TRBJ2-1; 9 nucleotides match TRBD2. The germline gives CDR1 SSHAT, CDR2 FNYEAQ (reference sequence). The CDR3 loop spans 13 amino acids. Germline trimming cut 3 bases from V and 15 bases from J; bases unmatched to any gene: 9.